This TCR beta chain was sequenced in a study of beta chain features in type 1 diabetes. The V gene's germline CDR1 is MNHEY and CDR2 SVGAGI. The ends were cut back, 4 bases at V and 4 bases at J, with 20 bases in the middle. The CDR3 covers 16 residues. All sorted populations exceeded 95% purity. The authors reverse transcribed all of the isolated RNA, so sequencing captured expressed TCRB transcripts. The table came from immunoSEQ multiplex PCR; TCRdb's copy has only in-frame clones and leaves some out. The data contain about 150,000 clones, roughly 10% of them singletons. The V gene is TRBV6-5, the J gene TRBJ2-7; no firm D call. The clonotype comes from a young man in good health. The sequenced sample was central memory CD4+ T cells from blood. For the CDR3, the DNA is TGTGCCAGCAGTTCCTCACCAGCTGAAAGGTTGTACGAGCAGTACTTC. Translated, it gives CASSSSPAERLYEQYF.